This T cell receptor beta chain was profiled in a study of blood T cell repertoires in COVID-19. Study at large: The United States, Italy and Spain were the sources of the acute and convalescent COVID-19 samples. Sample material is recorded as cDNA or gDNA derived from T cells, B-cell-depleted T cells, or PBMCs.

Study processing details: How many nucleated cells were present was estimated from reference gene primer amplification. The method was immunoSEQ multiplex PCR; TCRdb's version includes in-frame clones alone and lacks a portion of them. D and trimming were read from the DNA, whereas the V and J calls and clone size are those reported in that table. Here the sample spans 65,000 or so clones, about four fifths being singletons. There are 16 residues in the CDR3. With V trimmed by 2 bases and J by 8 bases, 14 bases remained unmatched. CDR1 is SGHTA, CDR2 FQGNSA, per germline. The origin of this receptor is a human donor in a cohort sampled during active COVID-19. Sequencing was carried out using peripheral blood. This rearrangement joins TRBV7-2 to TRBJ1-2; 7 bases are shared with TRBD1. For the CDR3, the DNA is TGTGCCAGCAGCTTACGTTGGACAGGCTCCCGGGAGGGCTACACCTTC. Translated: CASSLRWTGSREGYTF.